Presented here are 25 T cell receptor beta chains from one specimen sequenced in a study of shared T cell receptors in the human thymus. Some clones are missing from TCRdb's copy, which holds only in-frame ones; the method was immunoSEQ multiplex PCR. This table holds 500,000 to 750,000 clones, 88% found once. This sample was shared with a second study, whose subject was human thymus T cells.

Specimen: thymocytes. The receptor set was obtained from a boy under two years old with a congenital heart defect.

About this clone: Different DNA sequences within this sample yield the same CDR3. The chain combines TRBV27 with TRBJ2-7; 13 positions match TRBD2. The V segment lost 5 bases and the J segment 4 bases; nucleotides outside the gene matches: 5. Germline V CDR1 and CDR2: MNHEY, SMNVEV (reference sequence). The CDR3 is made up of 15 amino acids. CDR3 amino acids: CASSPTSGRAYEQYF. Written as DNA, the CDR3 is TGTGCCAGCAGTCCTACTAGCGGGAGGGCATACGAGCAGTACTTC.

The chain employs TRBV4-3 and TRBJ1-5; 8 bases fit TRBD1. CDR1 is LGHNA, CDR2 YSLEER, per germline. V lost 0 bases to trimming and J lost 0 bases; unmatched junction nucleotides: 4. The CDR3 runs 17 residues. The CDR3 sequence is CASSQDRDRRSNQPQHF. For the CDR3, the DNA is TGCGCCAGCAGCCAAGACCGGGACAGGCGTAGCAATCAGCCCCAGCATTTT.

V and J are TRBV27 and TRBJ2-7, with a tentative D call TRBD2 (6 bases). V was shortened by 1 base and J by 3 bases, with 13 bases between the two germline ends. This CDR3 spans 15 amino acids. Per the germline V gene, CDR1 is MNHEY and CDR2 is SMNVEV (reference sequence). The CDR3 nucleotides are TGTGCCAGCAGTTTATTCGAAACTAGCCGCTACGAGCAGTACTTC. This codes for CASSLFETSRYEQYF.

The CDR3 DNA follows: TGTGCCAGCAGCCAAGGAAACAGGGTTCTCTACGAGCAGTACTTC. Amino acids: CASSQGNRVLYEQYF. The chain is built from TRBV14 and TRBJ2-7, with TRBD1 as a possible D gene (6 bases). The CDR3 loop spans 15 amino acids. The V gene lost 1 base and the J gene lost 3 bases, with 13 bases spanning the gap. Germline CDR1 and CDR2: SGHDN and FVKESK.

The chain is built from TRBV21-1 and TRBJ1-1; TRBD1 is taken as the D call from the table, unchecked against the DNA. TRBV21-1 is a pseudogene. The CDR3 runs to 11 residues. The CDR3: CASNRDREAFF. CDR3 coding DNA: TGTGCCAGCAACCGGGACAGAGAAGCTTTCTTT.

This chain uses TRBV27 with TRBJ1-2; 8 positions match TRBD1. In germline, CDR1 is MNHEY, CDR2 SMNVEV (reference sequence). This CDR3 has 14 residues. V lost 6 bases and J lost 3; bases outside the gene matches: 6. DNA of the CDR3: TGTGCCAGCAGCACCCGACAGGGGCACTATGGCTACACCTTC. Its translation is CASSTRQGHYGYTF.

The chain's CDR3 is CASSFSPGDNEQFF. The CDR3 DNA reads as TGCGCCAGCAGCTTTTCTCCGGGGGACAATGAGCAGTTCTTC. The chain joins TRBV5-1 to TRBJ2-1; D possibly corresponds to TRBD2 (6 bases). Germline V lookup: CDR1 SGHRS, CDR2 YFSETQ. Trimming cost V 2 bases and J 5 bases, with 11 bases left between them. CDR3 length: 14 residues.

The chain links TRBV5-1 to TRBJ2-3; D possibly corresponds to TRBD2 (6 bases). V dropped 4 bases and J dropped 2 bases, with 14 bases sitting between them. The germline CDR1 and CDR2 sequences are SGHRS and YFSETQ. This CDR3 region has 15 residues. The CDR3 DNA reads TGCGCCAGCAGCGGCGGGACCACCGACACAGATACGCAGTATTTT. This translates into CASSGGTTDTDTQYF.

This chain uses TRBV4-2 with TRBJ2-2, with D tentatively TRBD2 (7 bases). V was clipped by 3 bases and J by 3 bases, with 14 bases between them. The CDR3 runs 16 residues. The V gene's germline CDR1 is LGHNA and CDR2 YNFKEQ. The CDR3 DNA reads as TGTGCCAGCAGCCATCGCCAGGGGAGGGACACCGGGGAGCTGTTTTTT. It translates to CASSHRQGRDTGELFF.

The genes are TRBV10-1 and TRBJ2-2, with 9 bases lining up with TRBD1. J lost 3 bases, V lost 3 bases, and 5 bases had no gene match. The CDR3 contains 16 residues. The germline CDR1 and CDR2 sequences are WNHNN and SYGVQD (reference sequence). CDR3 sequence (DNA): TGCGCCAGCAGTGACGGACAGGGGCTGCACACCGGGGAGCTGTTTTTT. This translates into CASSDGQGLHTGELFF.

V and J are TRBV12-5 and TRBJ2-7, with D perhaps TRBD2 (6 bases). Germline CDR1 reads LGHNT; CDR2 reads FRNRAP. V dropped 5 bases and J dropped 2 bases, with 10 bases sitting between them. This CDR3 is built from 13 residues. For the CDR3, the DNA is TGTGCTAGTGGTCGGGACTGGCCCTACGAGCAGTACTTC. This translates into CASGRDWPYEQYF.

The rearrangement uses TRBV5-1 and TRBJ1-1; perhaps TRBD1 as D (5 bases). Trimming removed 0 bases from V and 9 bases from J, with 9 bases in between. This CDR3 has 12 residues. Germline assignment: CDR1 SGHRS and CDR2 YFSETQ. The CDR3 DNA reads TGCGCCAGCAGCTTGGAAGCAGGGAAAGCTTTCTTT. Translated, it gives CASSLEAGKAFF.

The chain couples TRBV6-5 to TRBJ1-2; the match to TRBD1 covers 8 bases. CDR1 is MNHEY and CDR2 is SVGAGI in the germline V gene. The CDR3 has 14 residues. The V and J ends lost 6 bases and 3 bases, in that order; junction bases with no gene match: 6. The CDR3 region has the DNA TGTGCCAGCAGCGACAGGGGAGCTGACTATGGCTACACCTTC. Translation gives CASSDRGADYGYTF.

V usage is TRBV5-1 and J usage is TRBJ2-3; 14 positions match TRBD2. The CDR3 sequence is 18 residues long. The germline V gene encodes CDR1 SGHRS and CDR2 YFSETQ. Trimming removed 0 bases from V and 4 bases from J; junction bases left unmatched: 7. The CDR3 here is CASSLGLAGGPRADTQYF. The CDR3 bases are TGCGCCAGCAGCTTGGGACTAGCGGGAGGGCCTAGGGCAGATACGCAGTATTTT.

The chain uses TRBV5-4 and TRBJ2-5; TRBD2 matches at 15 bases. Trimming removed 4 bases from V and 5 bases from J; junction bases left unmatched: 15. The CDR3 runs 19 residues. CDR1 SGHNT and CDR2 YYREEE come from the germline V gene (reference sequence). CDR3 DNA: TGTGCCAGCAGCCTGCCCGGACTAGCGGGAGGGCCCGGGATGGAGACCCAGTACTTC. Protein sequence: CASSLPGLAGGPGMETQYF.

This clone was detected a few times. This rearrangement joins TRBV11-3 to TRBJ2-1, with TRBD2 matching over 12 bases. The germline gives CDR1 SGHNT, CDR2 YENEEA. This CDR3 comprises 16 residues. Trimming cost V 5 bases and J 4 bases; bases outside gene matches: 6. This CDR3 reads CASSPSGRARYNEQFF. CDR3 coding DNA: TGTGCCAGCAGCCCTAGCGGGAGGGCCAGGTACAATGAGCAGTTCTTC.

This rearrangement joins TRBV27 to TRBJ2-7, with 12 bases aligning to TRBD2. Germline loops: CDR1 MNHEY, CDR2 SMNVEV (reference sequence). With 5 bases clipped from V and 4 bases from J, the junction kept 33 bases outside the gene matches. CDR3 length: 24 amino acids. The CDR3 sequence is CASSPSQGARLAGGPSDSTYEQYF. The CDR3 nucleotides are TGTGCCAGCAGTCCTTCTCAGGGAGCTCGGCTAGCGGGAGGGCCGAGCGACTCGACGTACGAGCAGTACTTC.

This chain uses TRBV28 with TRBJ2-4; maybe TRBD2 (6 bases). CDR3 length equals 16 residues. The V end lost 0 bases, the J end lost 1 base, and 10 bases lay between the germline ends. CDR1 is MDHEN, CDR2 SYDVKM, per germline. The CDR3 loop is CASSLCEEGAKNIQYF. DNA of the CDR3: TGTGCCAGCAGTTTATGCGAGGAGGGGGCCAAAAACATTCAGTACTTC.

This chain connects TRBV5-6 to TRBJ2-7; a weak D match, TRBD1 (7 bases). V was cut by 5 bases and J by 6 bases, with 12 bases left in between. This CDR3 comprises 12 residues. Germline lookup yields CDR1 SGHDT and CDR2 YYEEEE. The CDR3 sequence: CASSTQGGEQYF. CDR3 nucleotide sequence: TGTGCCAGCAGTACCCAGGGGGGCGAGCAGTACTTC.

The chain combines TRBV11-2 with TRBJ2-2; 10 nucleotides align to TRBD2. The CDR3 runs 15 residues. Looked up from germline, CDR1 is SGHAT and CDR2 is FQNNGV. V shed 5 bases, J shed 9 bases, and the junction held 9 bases outside the gene matches. CDR3 sequence reads: CASSTRLAGPRELFF. The CDR3 bases are TGTGCCAGCAGCACCCGACTAGCGGGCCCGAGGGAGCTGTTTTTT.

The chain is built from TRBV12-5 and TRBJ2-2, with D hard to call. Trimming pared 6 bases from V and 3 bases from J, leaving 17 bases between. The CDR3 totals 16 residues. CDR1 is LGHNT and CDR2 is FRNRAP in the germline V gene. In DNA, the CDR3 is TGTGCTAGTGGCTCCTCTGGTCCCCAGGACACCGGGGAGCTGTTTTTT. Amino acid sequence: CASGSSGPQDTGELFF. Variable domain in full (rest from reference TRBV12-5 and TRBJ2-2): DARVTQTPRHKVTEMGQEVTMRCQPILGHNTVFWYRQTMMQGLELLAYFRNRAPLDDSGMPKDRFSAEMPDATLATLKIQPSEPRDSAVYFCASGSSGPQDTGELFFGEGSRLTVL.

V gene TRBV4-3 combines with J gene TRBJ1-5; D might be TRBD1 (6 bases). Germline values: CDR1 LGHNA, CDR2 YSLEER. There are 16 residues in the CDR3. V lost 0 bases, J lost 4 bases, and 13 bases lay in between. CDR3 coding DNA: TGCGCCAGCAGCCAAGAGTTGGGAACAGGGAATCAGCCCCAGCATTTT. Encoded protein: CASSQELGTGNQPQHF.

The J gene is TRBJ1-2, the V gene TRBV6-1; TRBD1 aligns across 8 bases. After removal of 4 bases from V and 1 base from J, the junction contained 11 bases not matched to a gene. Germline-derived CDR1 and CDR2 are MNHNS and SASEGT. CDR3 length equals 17 residues. The DNA for the CDR3 is TGTGCCAGCAGTGGGGCCCGGGACAGGCTTTTTAACTATGGCTACACCTTC. Its translation: CASSGARDRLFNYGYTF.

The chain uses TRBV2 and TRBJ1-1; tentative D call: TRBD1 (5 bases). The CDR3 extends over 13 amino acids. V was pared by 7 bases and J by 6 bases, with 15 bases between. Germline loops: CDR1 SNHLY, CDR2 FYNNEI. The CDR3 loop is CASTQGLRAEAFF. The CDR3 coding sequence is TGTGCCAGCACCCAGGGCCTTCGCGCTGAAGCTTTCTTT.

The CDR3 reads CASSLWETSGPSSYEQYF. Written as DNA, the CDR3 is TGTGCCAGCAGCTTATGGGAGACTAGCGGTCCCAGCTCCTACGAGCAGTACTTC. The chain combines TRBV11-2 with TRBJ2-7; 9 bases align to TRBD2. The junction had 11 bases not matched to a gene; V was cut back by 2 bases and J by 0 bases. Germline V gene sequence: CDR1 SGHAT, CDR2 FQNNGV. The CDR3 has 18 residues.